These 30 T cell receptor beta chains were sequenced from one sample in a study of CD8+ T cells in alopecia areata. Sequencing used cDNA as its template, made by extracting RNA and reverse transcribing it. Sequencing used immunoSEQ multiplex PCR; TCRdb keeps in-frame clones, though not all of them. Counted here are some 170,000 clones, 50% to 70% occurring once; the ten biggest clones make up approximately 15%. Material: CD4+ T cells sorted from blood, obtained at week 0. The origin of the receptors is a human donor with alopecia areata.

There are a few counts of this clone. The chain links TRBV2 to TRBJ1-4; weak D call: TRBD1 (5 bases). This CDR3 has 14 residues. The germline V and J ends were trimmed by 0 bases and 8 bases, with 10 bases remaining between them. Germline-derived CDR1 and CDR2 are SNHLY and FYNNEI. The CDR3 spells CASSEAVAGEKLFF. The CDR3 coding sequence is TGTGCCAGCAGTGAAGCGGTCGCAGGGGAAAAACTGTTTTTT.

This clone was seen more than once but under ten times. Other DNA sequences within the sample encode an identical CDR3. The V gene is TRBV2, the J gene TRBJ2-7, with D possibly called TRBD1 or TRBD2 (5 bases each). The germline V gene encodes CDR1 SNHLY and CDR2 FYNNEI. There are 12 residues in the CDR3. Trimming pared 6 bases from V and 3 bases from J, leaving 9 bases between. CDR3 in DNA: TGTGCCAGCAGAGCAGGGAGCTACGAGCAGTACTTC. This translates into CASRAGSYEQYF.

V gene TRBV7-6 combines with J gene TRBJ2-6; maybe TRBD1 (6 bases). The CDR3 totals 15 residues. Trimming left V 5 bases short and J 0 bases short, with 8 bases between. Germline lookup yields CDR1 SGHVS and CDR2 FNYEAQ. The CDR3 DNA reads TGTGCCAGCAGCGTAGGGGGCTCTGGGGCCAACGTCCTGACTTTC. Protein product: CASSVGGSGANVLTF.

V and J are TRBV29-1 and TRBJ1-1; D unresolved. Trimming pared 7 bases from V and 4 bases from J, leaving 19 bases between. The length of the CDR3 is 14 residues. CDR1 and CDR2 (germline): SQVTM, ANQGSEA. The CDR3 reads CSGTGQWAPTEAFF. In DNA form, the CDR3 reads TGCAGCGGGACCGGCCAGTGGGCTCCCACTGAAGCTTTCTTT.

The chain is built from TRBV6-5 and TRBJ1-5, with no clear D. Between the trimmed V and J ends, which lost 5 bases and 0 bases, there was a span of 8 bases. The CDR3 runs 14 residues. CDR1 and CDR2 from the germline V gene are MNHEY and SVGAGI. CDR3 loop: CASSLSYSNQPQHF. In DNA, the CDR3 is TGTGCCAGCAGTCTTTCTTATAGCAATCAGCCCCAGCATTTT.

V usage is TRBV30 and J usage is TRBJ1-6; D unclear. Germline V gene sequence: CDR1 GTSNPN, CDR2 SVGIG (reference sequence). Trimming removed 1 base from V and 12 bases from J, with 10 bases in between. CDR3 size: 12 residues. In DNA form, the CDR3 reads TGTGCCTGGAGTGGGCCACCCTTACCCCTCCACTTT. As protein: CAWSGPPLPLHF.

As regards this clone: This specimen includes other DNA sequences encoding the same CDR3. V gene TRBV30 combines with J gene TRBJ2-5; D is unclear. CDR3 length equals 11 residues. V dropped 2 bases and J dropped 1 base, with 2 bases sitting between them. The germline CDR1 and CDR2 sequences are GTSNPN and SVGIG (reference sequence). The CDR3: CAWSSQETQYF. The CDR3, as DNA: TGTGCCTGGAGTTCCCAAGAGACCCAGTACTTC. Full variable domain (remainder filled in from reference TRBV30 and TRBJ2-5): SQTIHQWPATLVQPVGSPLSLECTVEGTSNPNLYWYRQAAGRGLQLLFYSVGIGQISSEVPQNLSASRPQDRQFILSSKKLLLSDSGFYLCAWSSQETQYFGPGTRLLVL.

There are many counts of this clone. This chain joins TRBV5-6 and TRBJ2-2; weak D call: TRBD1 (6 bases). Germline V gives CDR1 SGHDT, CDR2 YYEEEE. The CDR3 sequence is 16 residues long. The germline V and J ends were trimmed by 4 bases and 0 bases, with 13 bases remaining between them. This CDR3 reads CASSLGQWPNTGELFF. The CDR3 DNA reads as TGTGCCAGCAGCCTCGGACAGTGGCCGAACACCGGGGAGCTGTTTTTT.

The chain is built from TRBV11-2 and TRBJ2-7; 9 bases line up with TRBD2. The CDR3 runs to 15 residues. Germline V gene lookup returns CDR1 SGHAT and CDR2 FQNNGV. V shed 1 base and J 4 bases; nucleotides not matched to a gene: 5. The CDR3 nucleotides read TGTGCCAGCAGCTTAGGGGCTAGCGGGATATACGAGCAGTACTTC. Protein product: CASSLGASGIYEQYF.

This rearrangement joins TRBV7-9 to TRBJ2-2; the D is unclear. Germline loops: CDR1 SEHNR, CDR2 FQNEAQ (reference sequence). This CDR3 spans 14 amino acids. V was pared by 2 bases and J by 5 bases, with 9 bases between. In DNA form, the CDR3 reads TGTGCCAGCAGCTTATTGACTTTTACCGGGGAGCTGTTTTTT. Protein: CASSLLTFTGELFF.

Only a few counts were recorded for this clone. The V gene is TRBV7-3, the J gene TRBJ1-1; D is unresolved. The CDR3 consists of 13 residues. Trimming removed 1 base at V and 6 bases at J, with 9 bases between. Germline V gene data show CDR1 as SGHTA and CDR2 as FQGTGA. CDR3 residues: CASSLKGGAEAFF. CDR3 DNA sequence: TGTGCCAGCAGCTTAAAGGGCGGGGCTGAAGCTTTCTTT.

This clone was observed a few times. The gene calls are TRBV6-5 and TRBJ2-3, with D possibly TRBD2 on 7 matching bases. The CDR3 loop spans 15 amino acids. Germline V gene data show CDR1 as MNHEY and CDR2 as SVGAGI. Trimming removed 0 bases from V and 6 bases from J, with 13 bases in between. In DNA, the CDR3 is TGTGCCAGCAGTTACTCTGGTGGGGGGGCGGATACGCAGTATTTT. Amino acid sequence: CASSYSGGGADTQYF.

The chain employs TRBV9 and TRBJ1-5, with D maybe TRBD1 (5 bases). Germline V gene data show CDR1 as SGDLS and CDR2 as YYNGEE. Trimming shortened V by 5 bases and J by 0 bases, and 24 bases separated the two germline ends. CDR3 length: 19 amino acids. This CDR3 is CASRATDNPRGDSNQPQHF. The CDR3 nucleotides are TGTGCCAGCAGGGCCACAGATAACCCCCGGGGGGATAGCAATCAGCCCCAGCATTTT.

The CDR3 loop is CAWSVRGWGDRSPLHF. The CDR3 coding sequence is TGTGCCTGGAGTGTACGGGGATGGGGTGATCGTTCACCCCTCCACTTT. The chain joins TRBV30 to TRBJ1-6; D is undetermined. Germline lookup yields CDR1 GTSNPN and CDR2 SVGIG (reference sequence). The CDR3 extends over 16 amino acids. The V gene lost 0 bases and the J gene lost 9 bases, with 18 bases spanning the gap.

The chain has TRBV29-1 and TRBJ2-5; 11 bases are shared with TRBD2. Trimming cost V 7 bases and J 5 bases; bases outside gene matches: 6. The CDR3 has 13 amino acids. The germline V gene has CDR1 SQVTM and CDR2 ANQGSEA. CDR3 DNA: TGCAGCGCGGTTAGCGGGGGGGACGAGACCCAGTACTTC. Residues: CSAVSGGDETQYF.

The V call is TRBV27, the J call TRBJ2-7; the D gene is possibly TRBD2 (6 bases). Per the germline V gene, CDR1 is MNHEY and CDR2 is SMNVEV (reference sequence). This CDR3 contains 12 residues. V lost 3 bases to trimming and J lost 7 bases, with 10 bases between them. The CDR3 is CASSFRSGEQYF. The CDR3 nucleotides read TGTGCCAGCAGTTTTCGGAGCGGGGAGCAGTACTTC.

Remarks on this clone: At one end, the junction sequence differs from germline, possibly due to a read error. CDR3 sequence reads: CAWGTTSGGSDF. The CDR3, as DNA: TGTGCCTGGGGGACCACTAGCGGGGGATCGGATTTT. The rearrangement joins TRBV30 to TRBJ2-3, with TRBD2 matching 11 bases. This CDR3 is 12 amino acids long. CDR1 and CDR2 (germline): GTSNPN, SVGIG (reference sequence).

A few counts support this clone. The chain uses TRBV30 and TRBJ2-5; 9 bases are a match to TRBD1. From germline, CDR1 is GTSNPN and CDR2 SVGIG (reference sequence). Germline trimming cut 0 bases from V and 4 bases from J; bases unmatched to any gene: 6. CDR3 size: 15 residues. The CDR3 region is CAWSVRGTGTETQYF. For the CDR3, the DNA is TGTGCCTGGAGTGTACGGGGGACAGGGACAGAGACCCAGTACTTC.

This clone was recorded only once. The chain is built from TRBV18 and TRBJ2-5; D call uncertain. This CDR3 has 12 residues. The germline V gene encodes CDR1 KGHSH and CDR2 LQKENI. The V end was cut by 8 bases, the J end by 2 bases, with 9 bases between. CDR3 nucleotides: TGTGCCAGCCACAAGTCACAAGAGACCCAGTACTTC. Amino acids: CASHKSQETQYF.

This clone was observed once. The genes are TRBV11-3 and TRBJ1-1; 7 bases are a match to TRBD1. V lost 3 bases to trimming and J lost 4 bases; unmatched junction nucleotides: 2. The germline CDR1 and CDR2 sequences are SGHNT and YENEEA. CDR3 length: 13 residues. The CDR3 DNA reads TGTGCCAGCAGCTTCCAGGGGGGCACTGAAGCTTTCTTT. It yields the protein CASSFQGGTEAFF. Based on the CDR3 plus reference TRBV11-3 and TRBJ1-1, the full variable domain is EAGVVQSPRYKIIEKKQPVAFWCNPISGHNTLYWYLQNLGQGPELLIRYENEEAVDDSQLPKDRFSAERLKGVDSTLKIQPAELGDSAVYLCASSFQGGTEAFFGQGTRLTVV.

V gene TRBV29-1 combines with J gene TRBJ2-3; D call uncertain. CDR3 length: 15 residues. V lost 1 base and J 5 bases, leaving 16 bases between the germline ends. The V gene's germline CDR1 is SQVTM and CDR2 ANQGSEA. The chain's CDR3 is CSVEAEGFAIDTQYF. CDR3 nucleotide sequence: TGCAGCGTTGAAGCCGAAGGGTTCGCTATAGATACGCAGTATTTT.

The genes are TRBV6-5 and TRBJ2-7, with D perhaps matching TRBD2 (6 bases). In germline, CDR1 is MNHEY, CDR2 SVGAGI. The V and J ends lost 1 base and 0 bases respectively, with 10 bases between them. The CDR3 contains 15 residues. This CDR3 reads CASSYYAGSSYEQYF. CDR3 DNA sequence: TGTGCCAGCAGTTACTATGCCGGGAGCTCCTACGAGCAGTACTTC.

This rearrangement joins TRBV27 to TRBJ2-3, with D possibly being TRBD1 (5 bases). The CDR3 length is 15 residues. Germline CDR1 is MNHEY and CDR2 is SMNVEV (reference sequence). Trimming took 7 bases from V and 1 from J, leaving 15 bases between them. The CDR3 DNA reads as TGTGCCAGCACCTACAGGATGAGAGGCACAGATACGCAGTATTTT. Encoded protein: CASTYRMRGTDTQYF.

The chain uses TRBV19 and TRBJ1-2; D is perhaps TRBD1 (5 bases). The germline V gene has CDR1 LNHDA and CDR2 SQIVND (reference sequence). The V gene lost 3 bases and the J gene lost 2 bases, with 19 bases spanning the gap. The CDR3 has 17 residues. CDR3 in amino acids: CASSMGEVMISNYGYTF. The CDR3 DNA sequence: TGTGCCAGTAGTATGGGGGAGGTAATGATATCCAACTATGGCTACACCTTC.

The chain couples TRBV9 to TRBJ1-2; D unresolved. Germline CDR1 reads SGDLS; CDR2 reads YYNGEE. Trimming cost V 4 bases and J 8 bases, with 15 bases left between them. The CDR3 extends over 13 amino acids. The DNA for the CDR3 is TGTGCCAGCAGCCGAGACGCCCGGTACGGCTACACCTTC. It yields the protein CASSRDARYGYTF.

This clone was picked up a small number of times. The rearrangement joins TRBV7-2 to TRBJ2-7; 7 bases agree with TRBD2. The germline CDR1 and CDR2 sequences are SGHTA and FQGNSA. The ends lost 4 bases at V and 1 base at J; junction bases unmatched: 10. The CDR3 totals 16 residues. The CDR3 DNA reads as TGTGCCAGCAGCTCCGGGACTACCGAGTATTCCTACGAGCAGTACTTC. This encodes CASSSGTTEYSYEQYF.

DNA for the CDR3: TGTGCCAGCAGCTTAAACAGCGGGAGTGGTAATTCACCCCTCCACTTT. Its protein is CASSLNSGSGNSPLHF. The chain links TRBV7-9 to TRBJ1-6; no firm D call. Germline V gene lookup returns CDR1 SEHNR and CDR2 FQNEAQ (reference sequence). The V end was cut by 2 bases, the J end by 6 bases, with 14 bases between. This CDR3 comprises 16 residues.

This clone has only a few counts. The chain couples TRBV4-2 to TRBJ1-4; TRBD1 aligns across 7 bases. The CDR3 runs to 16 residues. V lost 0 bases and J lost 7; bases outside the gene matches: 8. Germline CDR1 LGHNA, CDR2 YNFKEQ. CDR3 residues: CASSQDRGGGGEKLFF. In DNA form, the CDR3 reads TGTGCCAGCAGCCAAGATCGGGGAGGGGGCGGTGAAAAACTGTTTTTT.

CDR3 DNA sequence: TGCAGCGTTGCAGGGGCCAATAACTATGGCTACACCTTC. Protein sequence: CSVAGANNYGYTF. This sequence joins TRBV29-1 and TRBJ1-2; a possible D gene is TRBD1 (6 bases). The V end was cut by 4 bases, the J end by 1 base, with 10 bases between. The CDR3 loop spans 13 amino acids. Germline CDR1 is SQVTM and CDR2 is ANQGSEA.

J is TRBJ1-6 and V is TRBV4-1; possible D gene TRBD1, 6 bases. V was shortened by 5 bases and J by 2 bases, with 19 bases between the two germline ends. The CDR3 contains 18 residues. CDR1 MGHRA and CDR2 YSYEKL come from the germline V gene. Here the CDR3 DNA reads TGCGCCAGCAGCAGGGGGGGTTTTGTCAGTCCCTATAATTCACCCCTCCACTTT. This sequence encodes CASSRGGFVSPYNSPLHF.